This T cell receptor (beta chain) was recovered during a study of T-cell reconstitution after alpha-beta-depleted transplantation in children. With 7 bases removed from V and 0 bases from J, the gap between germline ends came to 4 bases. Germline CDR1 DFQATT, CDR2 SNEGSKA (reference sequence). The length of the CDR3 is 11 residues. This clonotype came up many times. The library targeted TCRbeta and was prepared with unique molecular identifiers. TCRdb itself ran the PCR reads through MiXCR, one entry per CDR3 protein. The profile shows more than 90,000 distinct CDR3 sequences, more than 7% of them singletons.

The sequence was collected from a human donor who donated a stem cell graft to a child with congenital amegakaryocytic thrombocytopenia. The chain links TRBV20-1 to TRBJ1-3; D unclear. The material sequenced was PBMCs from the stem cell graft donor, taken from the stem cell graft. The chain's CDR3 is CSGTSGNTIYF. The CDR3 coding sequence is TGCAGTGGGACCTCTGGAAACACCATATATTTT.